The sample holds a few counts of the clone carrying this T cell receptor (beta chain). The data belong to a study of blood T cell repertoires in COVID-19. Study overall: Spain, Italy and the United States supplied samples that represented acute and convalescent COVID-19. PBMCs, B-cell-depleted T cells, or T cells were the source of the cDNA or gDNA that made up the material.

This CDR3 is built from 15 residues. Germline assignment: CDR1 SGHAT and CDR2 FQNNGV. V lost 5 bases to trimming and J lost 4 bases, with 12 bases between them. Original processing methods: Reference gene primers were amplified, and this amplification served to estimate nucleated cell counts. The method was immunoSEQ multiplex PCR; TCRdb's version includes in-frame clones alone and lacks a portion of them. V, J and clone size reflect that table, while D and trimming were determined from the DNA. The sample lists approximately 300,000 clones, approximately 90% occurring once. The rearrangement links TRBV11-2 to TRBJ2-6; D is ambiguous. This TCR was sampled from a woman between 45 and 65 years old who had recovered from COVID-19. Sequenced: peripheral blood. DNA of the CDR3: TGTGCCAGCAGCGTAGGTAGTCTGGGGGCCAACGTCCTGACTTTC. Amino acid sequence: CASSVGSLGANVLTF.